A selection of T cell receptor beta chains follows, all from one sample in a study of blood T cell repertoires in COVID-19. TCRdb keeps only in-frame clones here, not all; method: immunoSEQ multiplex PCR. Of some 100,000 clones in the sample, 85% were seen once. The source material was peripheral blood. The receptor set was obtained from a woman in her 70s with active or convalescent COVID-19. Both conserved end residues are part of each CDR3. The order of the fields is V gene, J gene, CDR3 protein.

>TRBV4-1|TRBJ1-2
CASSQPGQFYGYTF
>TRBV4-3|TRBJ1-2
CASSQDRDRGSYGYTF
>TRBV5-1|TRBJ2-7
CASSSQGSNSYEQYF
>TRBV6-2/TRBV6-3|TRBJ1-5
CASSYPRQGGNQPQHF
>TRBV2|TRBJ1-1
CASSPEAANTEAFF
>TRBV5-3|TRBJ1-6
CARSSEGEAVSPLHF
>TRBV14|TRBJ1-2
CASSQGQNYGYTF
>TRBV5-1|TRBJ2-5
CASSLQGDQETQYF
>TRBV5-4|TRBJ2-3
CASSRDREDTQYF
>TRBV6-5|TRBJ2-5
CASRFSWGETQYF
>TRBV6-6|TRBJ1-2
CASIRGIGNYGYTF
>TRBV5-5|TRBJ2-2
CASSLASNTGELFF
>TRBV5-6|TRBJ2-5
CASSQLAGALETQYF
>TRBV6-5|TRBJ2-5
CASDLGGAGETQYF
>TRBV6-2/TRBV6-3|TRBJ1-4
CASSYRRDSLNEKLFF
>TRBV6-5|TRBJ1-2
CASRDKANYGYTF
>TRBV5-1|TRBJ1-2
CASRPGTGGSGGYTF
>TRBV5-6|TRBJ1-2
CASSLQGAYGYTF
>TRBV7-6|TRBJ1-2
CASSLAPGSSYGYTF
>TRBV9|TRBJ2-2
CASSVTSPGELFF
>TRBV5-1|TRBJ2-3
CASSLNGGGGDTQYF
>TRBV4-2|TRBJ1-2
CASSSRQSGGYTF
>TRBV27|TRBJ2-7
CASSSLRSSYEQYF
>TRBV5-1|TRBJ2-7
CASSLLTGPYEQYF
>TRBV7-2|TRBJ2-1
CASRRDRGGVNEQFF
>TRBV10-3|TRBJ1-2
CAISEAQGRYTF
>TRBV5-1|TRBJ2-7
CASARGVTTYEQYF
>TRBV7-9|TRBJ2-5
CASETSGGETQYF
>TRBV6-1|TRBJ2-7
CASSAQSRDRASEQYF
>TRBV19|TRBJ1-2
CASLRGTGGSLTQGGNYGYTF
>TRBV7-2|TRBJ2-3
CASSPLQGDTQYF
>TRBV7-2|TRBJ1-1
CASSRTTGGGTEAFF
>TRBV7-2|TRBJ2-7
CASTPGAPSYEQYF
>TRBV15|TRBJ1-4
CATSRDEAVINEKLFF
>TRBV28|TRBJ1-4
CASSRRWDRSNEKLFF
>TRBV18|TRBJ2-7
CASSPPHGGYEQYF
>TRBV29-1|TRBJ1-4
CSVEGTGATTNEKLFF
>TRBV5-1|TRBJ2-2
CASSLRDGELFF
>TRBV27|TRBJ2-5
CASSLSGGSVETQYF
>TRBV28|TRBJ2-7
CASRTGGSGEQYF
>TRBV5-6|TRBJ2-7
CASSLGRNRGPYEQYF
>TRBV7-9|TRBJ1-6
CASRAELGGGNSPLHF
>TRBV2|TRBJ1-1
CASSDIVGHTEAFF
>TRBV5-4|TRBJ1-2
CASSRQGNYGYTF
>TRBV5-4|TRBJ1-2
CASSFNSNYGYTF
>TRBV20-1|TRBJ1-5
CSASGQLDQPQHF
>TRBV3-1/TRBV3-2|TRBJ2-1
CASSQLAGWGGGQFF
>TRBV18|TRBJ1-1
CASSPASKNTEAFF
>TRBV5-1|TRBJ1-2
CASSSGGSYGYTF
>TRBV6-1|TRBJ1-6
CASSEGGSARSSPLHF
>TRBV9|TRBJ2-7
CASSVAVGTLYEQYF
>TRBV7-2|TRBJ2-5
CASSSIQGAGTQYF
>TRBV2|TRBJ1-6
CASSEVGTGTLHF